This TCR beta chain was identified in a study of cytomegalovirus exposure and HLA in healthy donors. With 0 bases removed from V and 9 bases from J, the gap between germline ends came to 18 bases. The CDR3 length is 17 residues. Germline V gene lookup returns CDR1 LNHNV and CDR2 YYDKDF (reference sequence). Comment on this clone: Its antigen remains unidentified.

General observations from the study: The number of N-insertions in an Asian-associated ancestry cluster was reportedly below the roughly 620-donor mean in a later analysis. Highly shared variants forming one cluster were likely a sequencing artifact. Per a later analysis, HLA-associated TCR beta chains showed more clonal expansion than other, equally common TCR beta chains.

Use of 60 Vbeta and 13 Jbeta primers characterized the PCR. Profiling relied on immunoSEQ multiplex PCR, and the TCRdb table lists in-frame clones only, not all of them. This repertoire shows some 99,000 clones, 76% found once; its top ten account for 7.7%. The sample was PBMCs. The chain recombines TRBV15 with TRBJ1-6, with D unclear. This clonotype was obtained from a woman aged 45-59 years in good health and CMV-seropositive. The CDR3 DNA reads as TGTGCCACCAGCAGAGAACAAAGACCGCGGCAGATTTCACCCCTCCACTTT. It codes for CATSREQRPRQISPLHF.